This TCR beta chain derives from a study of shared clonotypes between healthy human individuals. Study-level results: Researchers sampled blood only, noting tissue repertoires likely differ. Clonotype sharing across several donors was observed for 5% to 6.5% of naive CD4 clonotypes.

Comment on this clone: The target antigen is unknown.

CD4+ cells underwent separation, giving CD45RA+ naive and CD45RA-negative memory subsets. For every subset, genomic DNA was evenly distributed across several immunoSEQ plates. The method was immunoSEQ multiplex PCR; TCRdb's version includes in-frame clones alone and lacks a portion of them. The sample lists approximately 640,000 clones, roughly 78% occurring once. Sequencing was carried out using memory CD4+ T cells sorted from blood. This sample's subset: CD45RA-negative fraction. This TCR derives from a young woman in good health.

The CDR3 DNA sequence: TGCGCCACTGCACAGGACGGAAACCAAGAGACCCAGTACTTC. It codes for CATAQDGNQETQYF. The chain recombines TRBV5-1 with TRBJ2-5; perhaps TRBD1 as D (5 bases). The CDR3 has 14 residues. The V gene's germline CDR1 is SGHRS and CDR2 YFSETQ. Trimming stripped 9 bases from V and 0 bases from J, with 15 bases between. The full variable domain, in which reference TRBV5-1 and TRBJ2-5 provide the parts outside the CDR3, is KAGVTQTPRYLIKTRGQQVTLSCSPISGHRSVSWYQQTPGQGLQFLFEYFSETQRNKGNFPGRFSGRQFSNSRSEMNVSTLELGDSALYLCATAQDGNQETQYFGPGTRLLVL.